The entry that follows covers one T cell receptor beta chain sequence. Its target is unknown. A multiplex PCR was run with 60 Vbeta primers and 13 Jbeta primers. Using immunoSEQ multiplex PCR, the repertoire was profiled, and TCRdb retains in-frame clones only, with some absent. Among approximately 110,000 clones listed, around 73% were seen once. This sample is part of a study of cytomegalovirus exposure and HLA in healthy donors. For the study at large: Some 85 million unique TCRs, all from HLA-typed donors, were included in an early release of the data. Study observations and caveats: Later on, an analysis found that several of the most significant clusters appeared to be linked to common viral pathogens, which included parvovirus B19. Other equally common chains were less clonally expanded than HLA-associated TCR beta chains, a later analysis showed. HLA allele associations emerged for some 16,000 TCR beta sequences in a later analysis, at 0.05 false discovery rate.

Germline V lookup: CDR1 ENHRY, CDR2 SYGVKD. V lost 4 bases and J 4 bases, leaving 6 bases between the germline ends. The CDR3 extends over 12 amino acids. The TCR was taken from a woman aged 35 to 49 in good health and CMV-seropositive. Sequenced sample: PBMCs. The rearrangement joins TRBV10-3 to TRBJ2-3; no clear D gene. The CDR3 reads CAISVQADTQYF. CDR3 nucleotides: TGTGCCATCAGTGTTCAGGCAGATACGCAGTATTTT.